This T cell receptor (beta chain) was found in a study of T cells after yellow fever vaccination. The CDR3 sequence is 12 residues long. Germline V gives CDR1 SNHLY, CDR2 FYNNEI. V gave up 6 bases and J gave up 6 bases, with 9 bases separating them. The study's findings and limits: Only a minor proportion of clonotypes was detected across both CD4 and CD8 compartments.

In this sample, this clonotype turned up many times. The antigen is not known. One entry per CDR3 protein results from TCRdb running MiXCR on the 5' RACE reads. The table records around 320,000 distinct CDR3 sequences, 3.5% to 5% of them present only once. The sequenced sample was PBMCs, obtained 15 days after the yellow fever booster vaccination. The clonotype was recovered from a young man who received the YFV17D yellow fever vaccine. This chain links TRBV2 with TRBJ2-4, with D possibly TRBD1 on 6 matching bases. The chain's CDR3 is CASRDSLNIQYF. CDR3 in DNA: TGTGCCAGCAGGGACAGTTTAAACATTCAGTACTTC.